Sequencing of this T cell receptor beta chain was carried out in a study of CD8 T cells in ankylosing spondylitis (dated by TCRdb to 2016 to 2017). Regarding the study in general: The study profiled T cell receptor beta repertoires in healthy donors and ankylosing spondylitis patients to find disease-linked TCR variants. The whole study cohort included some 100 healthy donors and around 24 ankylosing spondylitis patients. Peripheral blood samples were taken, and synovial fluid was additionally collected from ankylosing spondylitis patients.

Sequenced using an Illumina HiSeq 2500. Quantitative 5'-RACE with molecular barcodes was used to prepare TCR beta libraries. On the study's bioinformatics: A new computational method, built on a probabilistic model of VDJ rearrangement, was used to identify disease-linked TCR variants. TCRdb redid the processing of the public reads, applying fastp at Q25 and MiXCR, and retained in-frame beta chains. Rows with a matching CDR3 protein are joined into one entry that keeps the most common DNA and genes. The V and J calls shown here were made by TCRdb, not taken from the authors' results. For this sample the table gives approximately 130,000 distinct CDR3 sequences, of which 10% to 12% were detected only once. Of the sample, around 4.3% falls within the top ten clones. Results and caveats for the whole study, not just this receptor: Some motif variants had previously been reported in the synovial fluid and blood of reactive arthritis patients, which suggests shared mechanisms of disease initiation. A TCR beta motif of fewer than 10 highly homologous amino acid variants appeared characteristic of blood from ankylosing spondylitis patients. The disease-linked clones had a CD8+ phenotype and were found at relatively low frequencies in peripheral blood. Significant enrichment of the disease-linked clones was reported in matched synovial fluid samples from ankylosing spondylitis patients.

Measured from the cysteine to the phenylalanine, the CDR3 is 14 residues long. Solely the CDR3 DNA is kept, with 42 bases framed from the first base. The CDR1 and CDR2 encoded by the germline V gene are SGHVS and FQNEAQ. V is clipped by 1 base and J by 7 bases, and the sequence between their germline boundaries is 11 bases long. This clonotype occurred many times. Its antigen is unknown. No quality values exist for individual bases; no much larger clone is one base distant. The sample taken for sequencing was blood, either unsorted or a sorted T cell fraction (not recorded which). The clonotype comes from a female donor with ankylosing spondylitis or in good health (not recorded which). The chain employs TRBV7-8 and TRBJ2-1; the D gene assignment is ambiguous. CDR3 reads: CASSLGVFGNEQFF. In nucleotide form, the sequence is TGTGCCAGCAGCTTAGGTGTCTTTGGGAATGAGCAGTTCTTC.